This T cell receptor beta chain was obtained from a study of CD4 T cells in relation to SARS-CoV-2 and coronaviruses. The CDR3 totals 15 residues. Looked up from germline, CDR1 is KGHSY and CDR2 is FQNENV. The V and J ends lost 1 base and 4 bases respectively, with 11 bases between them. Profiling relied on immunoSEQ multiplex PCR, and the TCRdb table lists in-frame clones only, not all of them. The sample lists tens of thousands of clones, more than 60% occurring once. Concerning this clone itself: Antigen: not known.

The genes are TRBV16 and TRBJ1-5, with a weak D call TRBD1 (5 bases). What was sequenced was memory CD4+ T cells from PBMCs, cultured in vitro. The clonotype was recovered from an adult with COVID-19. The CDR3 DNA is TGTGCCAGCAGCCAATTCCCCCAGGGAAATCAGCCCCAGCATTTT. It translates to CASSQFPQGNQPQHF.